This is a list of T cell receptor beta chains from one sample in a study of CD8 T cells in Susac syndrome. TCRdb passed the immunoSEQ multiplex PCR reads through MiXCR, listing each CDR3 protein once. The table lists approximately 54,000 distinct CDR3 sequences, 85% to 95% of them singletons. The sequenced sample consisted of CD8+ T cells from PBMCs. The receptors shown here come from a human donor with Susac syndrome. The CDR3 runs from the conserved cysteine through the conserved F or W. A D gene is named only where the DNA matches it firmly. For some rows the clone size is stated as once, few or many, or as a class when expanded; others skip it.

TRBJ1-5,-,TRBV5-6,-,TGTGCCAGCAGCTCCGGGAGTCAGCCCCAGCATTTT,CASSSGSQPQHF
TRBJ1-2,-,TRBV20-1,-,TGCAGTGCTAGAGCCCAGGGAAGCTATGGCTACACCTTC,CSARAQGSYGYTF
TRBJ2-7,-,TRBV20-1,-,TGCAGTGCTTCGGACGACAGGCGGCCCTCCTACGAGCAGTACTTC,CSASDDRRPSYEQYF
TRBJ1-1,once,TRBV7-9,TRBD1,TGTGCCAGCAGGGGGACCACAGGGGGCAGGAACACTGAAGCTTTCTTT,CASRGTTGGRNTEAFF
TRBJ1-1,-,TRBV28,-,TGTGCCAGCAGTTTTCAAGACAGGACGAACACTGAAGCTTTCTTT,CASSFQDRTNTEAFF
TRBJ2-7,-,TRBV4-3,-,TGCGCCAGCAGCCAAGATCCACTACCGGGACGCACACCCTACGAGCAGTACTTC,CASSQDPLPGRTPYEQYF
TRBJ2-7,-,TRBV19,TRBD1,TGTGCCACCGGACAGGGGATGTACGAGCAGTACTTC,CATGQGMYEQYF
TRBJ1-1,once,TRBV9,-,TGTGCCAGCAGCTCTAGCGGCACCTTGAACACTGAAGCTTTCTTT,CASSSSGTLNTEAFF
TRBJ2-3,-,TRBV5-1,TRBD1,TGCGCCAGCAGCTTGGGTTACAGGGGGCCGAGAGATACGCAGTATTTT,CASSLGYRGPRDTQYF
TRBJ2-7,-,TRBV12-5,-,TGTGCTAGTGGTTTGGTCCCCTACGAGCAGTACTTC,CASGLVPYEQYF
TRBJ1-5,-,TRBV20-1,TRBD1,TGCAGTGCTAGCGGAACAGGGGGCGTTTTTTTGAGCAATCAGCCCCAGCATTTT,CSASGTGGVFLSNQPQHF
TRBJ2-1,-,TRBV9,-,TGTGCCAGTTCGGATGCGTTGGACAATGAGCAGTTCTTC,CASSDALDNEQFF
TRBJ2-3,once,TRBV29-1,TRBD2,TGCAGCGTTGCCATAGGGACTAGCGGGGGCACAGATACGCAGTATTTT,CSVAIGTSGGTDTQYF
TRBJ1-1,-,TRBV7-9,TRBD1,TGTGCCAGCAGCTCCCCAAGGGACAGGGGGCGTCGGGACACTGAAGCTTTCTTT,CASSSPRDRGRRDTEAFF
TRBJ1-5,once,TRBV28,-,TGTGCCAGCACAAGGGGTAATCAGCCCCAGCATTTT,CASTRGNQPQHF
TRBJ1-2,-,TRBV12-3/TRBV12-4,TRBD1,TGTGCCAGCAGTTTCGGGACAGGGGGCGCGGGGGGCTACACCTTC,CASSFGTGGAGGYTF
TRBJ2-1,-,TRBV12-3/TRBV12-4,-,TGTGCCAGCAGTCTGCCTCTGAGCTCCTACAATGAGCAGTTCTTC,CASSLPLSSYNEQFF
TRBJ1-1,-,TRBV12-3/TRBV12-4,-,TGTGCCAGCAGTCAAGCTGGCCTGCGCACTGAAACTTTCTTT,CASSQAGLRTETFF
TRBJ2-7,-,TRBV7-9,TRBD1,TGTGCCAGCAGCCCGACAGGGGACGAGCAGTACTTC,CASSPTGDEQYF
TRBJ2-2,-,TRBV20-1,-,TGCAGTGCTAAGAGGGTAAACACCGGGGAGCTGTTTTTT,CSAKRVNTGELFF